This TCR beta chain derives from a study of blood T cell repertoires in COVID-19. About the study: The United States, Italy and Spain supplied acute and convalescent COVID-19 samples.

Germline V gene lookup returns CDR1 LNHDA and CDR2 SQIVND (reference sequence). CDR3 size: 13 residues. V lost 3 bases and J lost 4, with 10 bases in between. Clones were sequenced by immunoSEQ multiplex PCR, and TCRdb holds only the in-frame ones, with some missing. The table shows fewer than 150,000 clones, with roughly four fifths occurring only once. The chain couples TRBV19 to TRBJ2-7, with D perhaps TRBD1 (6 bases). The sequenced sample was peripheral blood. This clonotype originated in a human donor in a cohort sampled during active COVID-19. The CDR3 sequence is CASSMGAGYEQYF. The CDR3, as DNA: TGTGCCAGTAGTATGGGGGCAGGGTACGAGCAGTACTTC.